These T cell receptor beta chains were read from a single sample in a study of CD8 T cells in Susac syndrome. Each CDR3 protein is one row after TCRdb ran MiXCR on the immunoSEQ multiplex PCR reads. Of approximately 110,000 distinct CDR3 sequences in the sample, around 95% were seen once. Material: CD4+ T cells from PBMCs. The source is a human donor in good health. The CDR3 runs from the conserved cysteine through the conserved F or W. Fields, in order: J gene, D gene, V gene, clone size, CDR3 protein, CDR3 DNA. The D gene is left open where the match is weak. Clone size is given for some rows only: seen once, a few or many times, or a class if the clone is expanded.

TRBJ1-4,TRBD1,TRBV27,NA,CASSLRDSEKLFF,TGTGCCAGCAGTTTACGGGACAGCGAAAAACTGTTTTTT
TRBJ2-3,NA,TRBV29-1,once,CSVGPPTASTDTQYF,TGCAGCGTCGGGCCCCCCACGGCGTCCACAGATACGCAGTATTTT
TRBJ2-5,NA,TRBV20-1,NA,CSATNGDYQETQYF,TGCAGTGCTACTAATGGGGACTACCAAGAGACCCAGTACTTC
TRBJ2-6,NA,TRBV10-2,once,CASSENPGRATNVLTF,TGCGCCAGCAGTGAAAATCCGGGCAGGGCGACCAACGTCCTGACTTTC
TRBJ2-2,NA,TRBV28,NA,CASSLWGVGELFF,TGTGCCAGCAGTTTATGGGGAGTCGGGGAGCTGTTTTTT
TRBJ2-7,NA,TRBV18,NA,CASSPDGGNVLSEQYF,TGTGCCAGCTCCCCGGATGGAGGGAACGTCCTCTCCGAGCAGTACTTC
TRBJ1-2,NA,TRBV7-2,NA,CASSPPWDGHHYGYTF,TGTGCCAGCAGCCCGCCCTGGGATGGACATCACTATGGCTACACCTTC
TRBJ2-2,TRBD1,TRBV3-1,NA,CASSQGTGKAGELFF,TGTGCCAGCAGCCAAGGGACAGGGAAGGCCGGGGAGCTGTTTTTT
TRBJ1-1,TRBD1,TRBV6-5,NA,CASSRPGQESTEAFF,TGTGCCAGCAGCCGACCGGGACAGGAGTCCACTGAAGCTTTCTTT
TRBJ1-2,NA,TRBV12-5,NA,CASGLIPWERGYTF,TGTGCTAGTGGTTTGATCCCGTGGGAGCGTGGCTACACCTTC
TRBJ2-7,NA,TRBV6-5,NA,CASRGFTYEQYF,TGTGCCAGCAGGGGTTTCACATACGAGCAGTACTTC
TRBJ1-1,NA,TRBV5-1,NA,CASSPRAGDTEAFF,TGCGCCAGCAGCCCCCGGGCCGGGGACACTGAAGCTTTCTTT
TRBJ1-1,NA,TRBV12-3/TRBV12-4,NA,CATSLPRAEAFF,TGTGCCACCAGTTTACCGAGGGCTGAAGCTTTCTTT
TRBJ1-1,TRBD1,TRBV6-5,NA,CASSYRGHTEAFF,TGTGCCAGCAGCTACAGGGGACACACTGAAGCTTTCTTT
TRBJ1-5,NA,TRBV5-1,NA,CASSLDGNNQPQHF,TGCGCCAGCAGCTTAGACGGAAATAATCAGCCCCAGCATTTT
TRBJ2-7,TRBD2,TRBV2,NA,CASRETSGYEQYF,TGTGCCAGCAGAGAGACTAGCGGGTACGAGCAGTACTTC
TRBJ2-7,TRBD2,TRBV29-1,NA,CSVGSSGDSYEQYF,TGCAGCGTTGGTTCTAGCGGGGACTCCTACGAGCAGTACTTC
TRBJ2-3,TRBD2,TRBV10-1,NA,CASSAAGLAGGEGTDTQYF,TGCGCCAGCAGTGCCGCCGGACTAGCGGGAGGAGAAGGCACAGATACGCAGTATTTT
TRBJ1-1,TRBD1,TRBV7-2,NA,CASSLHAGGPEAFF,TGTGCCAGCAGCTTACATGCAGGGGGTCCTGAAGCTTTCTTT
TRBJ1-1,NA,TRBV21-1,NA,CASSKEGRIPNTEAFF,TGTGCCAGCAGCAAAGAGGGACGGATTCCGAACACTGAAGCTTTCTTT
TRBJ2-4,TRBD2,TRBV20-1,NA,CSASSGSKNIQYF,TGCAGTGCCTCTAGCGGGAGCAAAAACATTCAGTACTTC
TRBJ2-5,NA,TRBV7-2,NA,CASSFLGSETQYF,TGTGCCAGCAGCTTCCTGGGCTCCGAGACCCAGTACTTC
TRBJ1-1,TRBD1,TRBV18,few,CASSSRQGNTEAFF,TGTGCCAGCTCATCTCGACAGGGGAACACTGAAGCTTTCTTT
TRBJ1-2,TRBD1,TRBV7-2,NA,CASSLDRGLDGYTF,TGTGCCAGCAGCCTGGACAGGGGTTTGGATGGCTACACCTTC
TRBJ2-1,NA,TRBV24-1,NA,CATSDSRGSGNEQFF,TGTGCCACCAGTGATTCTCGAGGGAGTGGCAATGAGCAGTTCTTC
TRBJ1-5,NA,TRBV3-1,NA,CASSHGEGRQPQHF,TGTGCCAGCAGCCATGGGGAAGGGAGGCAGCCCCAGCATTTT
TRBJ2-1,TRBD1,TRBV7-2,NA,CASSRRDRIYNEQFF,TGTGCCAGCAGCCGCCGGGACAGAATCTACAATGAGCAGTTCTTC
TRBJ1-2,TRBD1,TRBV6-2/TRBV6-3,NA,CASTPRTGPGYTF,TGTGCCAGCACCCCCAGGACAGGGCCTGGCTACACCTTC
TRBJ2-5,NA,TRBV20-1,NA,CSAKPTTGRTQYF,TGCAGTGCTAAGCCGACTACGGGTAGGACCCAGTACTTC
TRBJ2-5,NA,TRBV7-2,NA,CASSLDPRWETQYF,TGTGCCAGCAGCTTAGACCCAAGATGGGAGACCCAGTACTTC
TRBJ1-1,NA,TRBV10-3,NA,CAIRSTGPVNTEAFF,TGTGCCATCAGGTCCACAGGTCCCGTGAACACTGAAGCTTTCTTT
TRBJ2-6,NA,TRBV19,once,CASSMYSGANVLTF,TGTGCCAGTAGTATGTACTCTGGGGCCAACGTCCTGACTTTC
TRBJ2-7,TRBD1,TRBV27,NA,CASSPRWDRTYEQYF,TGTGCCAGCAGCCCTCGATGGGACAGAACCTACGAGCAGTACTTC
TRBJ2-6,NA,TRBV4-3,NA,CASSPRSVVGANVLTF,TGCGCCAGCAGCCCGAGGTCCGTAGTTGGGGCCAACGTCCTGACTTTC
TRBJ2-3,TRBD1,TRBV19,NA,CAVKGATDTQYF,TGTGCCGTAAAGGGGGCGACAGATACGCAGTATTTT
TRBJ1-1,NA,TRBV21-1,NA,CASSNGVRLKDEAFF,TGTGCCAGCAGCAACGGGGTAAGGTTGAAGGATGAAGCTTTCTTT
TRBJ1-3,NA,TRBV18,NA,CASSPPGSAGNTIYF,TGTGCCAGCTCACCACCGGGTTCTGCTGGAAACACCATATATTTT
TRBJ2-1,NA,TRBV7-2,NA,CASSLVGFDEQFF,TGTGCCAGCAGCTTAGTAGGGTTCGATGAGCAGTTCTTC
TRBJ2-7,NA,TRBV7-2,NA,CASSSPVGYEQYF,TGTGCCAGCAGCTCACCGGTTGGATACGAGCAGTACTTC
TRBJ2-7,NA,TRBV5-1,NA,CASSPDPGTDYEQYF,TGCGCCAGCAGCCCCGATCCCGGGACGGACTACGAGCAGTACTTC
TRBJ1-4,NA,TRBV14,NA,CASSHSREKLFF,TGTGCCAGCAGCCATAGCCGTGAAAAACTGTTTTTT
TRBJ2-1,NA,TRBV9,NA,CASSAQYNEQFF,TGTGCCAGCAGCGCACAGTACAATGAGCAGTTCTTC
TRBJ2-5,NA,TRBV19,NA,CASSIRGETQYF,TGTGCCAGTAGTATCCGGGGGGAGACCCAGTACTTC
TRBJ2-3,NA,TRBV7-2,NA,CASSPSSVSAQYF,TGTGCCAGCAGCCCCTCTAGCGTCTCGGCGCAGTATTTT
TRBJ2-3,NA,TRBV29-1,NA,CSVGAGRESDTQYF,TGCAGCGTTGGGGCAGGTAGGGAGTCAGATACGCAGTATTTT
TRBJ2-7,NA,TRBV6-5,NA,CASSYSFRQRSYEQYF,TGTGCCAGCAGTTACTCGTTTCGACAGAGATCCTACGAGCAGTACTTC
TRBJ1-1,NA,TRBV4-1,NA,CASSQAPSLNTEAFF,TGCGCCAGCAGCCAAGCTCCCAGCCTGAACACTGAAGCTTTCTTT
TRBJ1-1,TRBD1,TRBV7-2,NA,CASSLYGQGATEAFF,TGTGCCAGCAGCTTATACGGACAGGGGGCGACTGAAGCTTTCTTT
TRBJ2-1,TRBD2,TRBV12-3/TRBV12-4,NA,CASSPLAGGVNEQFF,TGTGCCAGCAGTCCCCTAGCGGGAGGGGTAAATGAGCAGTTCTTC